This TCR beta chain stems from a study of T cell clonotyping in hematopoietic cell transplantation. Findings and limits, study-wide: Few recipient clonotypes overlapped donors; over 95% were de novo at given depth.

Libraries were prepared by immunoSEQ multiplex PCR; TCRdb keeps only in-frame clonotypes and omits some of them. The sample has roughly 16,000 clones, 75% to 90% seen once; the top ten hold approximately 4%. Between the trimmed V and J ends, which lost 5 bases and 1 base, there was a span of 14 bases. The CDR3 has 15 amino acids. Germline CDR1 and CDR2: SGHAT and FQNNGV. In this sample, this clone turned up a few times. As yet, its antigen is unknown. The gene calls are TRBV11-2 and TRBJ1-2, with D uncertain. The receptor was isolated from a woman aged 40 to 55 in good health. Some clones in this sample may be carry-over from other donors' samples. Input material: peripheral blood mononuclear cells. CDR3 nucleotide sequence: TGTGCCAGCAGCACCTGGACCGAGAATAACTATGGCTACACCTTC. This encodes CASSTWTENNYGYTF.